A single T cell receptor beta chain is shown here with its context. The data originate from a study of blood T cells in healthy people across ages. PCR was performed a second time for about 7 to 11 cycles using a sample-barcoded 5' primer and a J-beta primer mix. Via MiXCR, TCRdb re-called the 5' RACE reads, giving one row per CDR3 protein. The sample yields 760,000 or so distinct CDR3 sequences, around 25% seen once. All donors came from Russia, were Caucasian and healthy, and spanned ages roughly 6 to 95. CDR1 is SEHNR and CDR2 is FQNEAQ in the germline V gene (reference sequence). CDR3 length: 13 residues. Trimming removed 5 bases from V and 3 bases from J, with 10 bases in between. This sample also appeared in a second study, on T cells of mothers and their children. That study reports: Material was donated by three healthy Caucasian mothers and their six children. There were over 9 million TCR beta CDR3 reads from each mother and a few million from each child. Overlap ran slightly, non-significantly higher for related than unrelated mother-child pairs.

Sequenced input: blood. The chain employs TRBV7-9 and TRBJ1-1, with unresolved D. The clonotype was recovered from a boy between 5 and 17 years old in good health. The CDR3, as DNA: TGTGCCAGCAGCCGGACGGCGGACACTGAAGCTTTCTTT. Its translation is CASSRTADTEAFF.